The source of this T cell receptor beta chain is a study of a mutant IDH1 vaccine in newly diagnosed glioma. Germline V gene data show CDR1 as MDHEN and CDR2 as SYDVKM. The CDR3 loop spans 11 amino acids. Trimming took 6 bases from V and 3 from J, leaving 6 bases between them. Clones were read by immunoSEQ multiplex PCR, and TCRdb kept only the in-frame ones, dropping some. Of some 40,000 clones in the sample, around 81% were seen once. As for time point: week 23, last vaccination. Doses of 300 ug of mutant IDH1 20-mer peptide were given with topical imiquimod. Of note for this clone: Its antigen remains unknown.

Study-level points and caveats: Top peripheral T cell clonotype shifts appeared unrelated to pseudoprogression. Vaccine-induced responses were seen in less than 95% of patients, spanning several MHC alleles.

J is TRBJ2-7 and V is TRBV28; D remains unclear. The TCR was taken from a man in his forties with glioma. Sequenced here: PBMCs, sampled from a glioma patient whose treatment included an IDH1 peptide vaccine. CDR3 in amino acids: CASSRSYEQYF. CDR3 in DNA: TGTGCCAGCAGCCGTAGCTACGAGCAGTACTTC.